Below, 32 T cell receptor beta chains from the same sample are listed, as sequenced in a study of OX40 agonist ivuxolimab in advanced cancers. Measured with immunoSEQ multiplex PCR; TCRdb has only the in-frame clones, and not every one. The table lists 65,000 to 90,000 clones, approximately 89% of them singletons. Sample: CD4+ or CD8+ T cells sorted from blood, taken in a trial of the OX40 agonist ivuxolimab. The source of these receptors is an adult with an advanced solid tumor such as melanoma, head and neck, liver or kidney cancer.

The rearrangement uses TRBV6-5 and TRBJ2-1; D may be TRBD2 (6 bases). Germline lookup yields CDR1 MNHEY and CDR2 SVGAGI. Trimming shortened V by 1 base and J by 10 bases, and 20 bases separated the two germline ends. There are 16 residues in the CDR3. Written as DNA, the CDR3 is TGTGCCAGCAGTTACTTTGGCGGGGCCTCCCCCCCGGAGCAGTTCTTC. The encoded protein is CASSYFGGASPPEQFF.

The CDR3 loop reads CASRPTEQPQHF. The CDR3 DNA is TGTGCCAGCAGACCGACGGAACAGCCCCAGCATTTT. The chain carries TRBV6-9 and TRBJ1-5; D is undetermined. Trimming pared 6 bases from V and 7 bases from J, leaving 10 bases between. In germline, CDR1 is MNHGY, CDR2 SVAAGI. The CDR3 contains 12 residues.

This rearrangement joins TRBV19 to TRBJ2-5, with TRBD2 matching 10 bases. The V gene end was trimmed by 3 bases and the J gene end by 2 bases; junction bases not matched to a gene: 3. The CDR3 totals 15 residues. The germline gives CDR1 LNHDA, CDR2 SQIVND (reference sequence). Written as DNA, the CDR3 is TGTGCCAGTAGTATTCGGACTAGCGGACAAGAGACCCAGTACTTC. Its translation: CASSIRTSGQETQYF.

The rearrangement uses TRBV18 and TRBJ2-7; 7 bases fit TRBD1. In germline, CDR1 is KGHSH, CDR2 LQKENI. The CDR3 is 15 residues long. The V gene end was trimmed by 3 bases and the J gene end by 4 bases; junction bases not matched to a gene: 9. CDR3 in DNA: TGTGCCAGCTCACCCCTAACAGGGGTAGTATACGAGCAGTACTTC. Amino acids: CASSPLTGVVYEQYF.

The J gene is TRBJ1-5, the V gene TRBV10-3; no clear D. Trimming cost V 0 bases and J 0 bases, with 6 bases left between them. The CDR3 totals 15 residues. Germline V gives CDR1 ENHRY, CDR2 SYGVKD. In DNA, the CDR3 is TGTGCCATCAGTGAGTCTTCGGTTAGCAATCAGCCCCAGCATTTT. As protein: CAISESSVSNQPQHF.

This clone appeared once. The V and J genes are TRBV10-1 and TRBJ2-1, with 9 bases that match TRBD2. V lost 6 bases to trimming and J lost 8 bases; unmatched junction nucleotides: 5. The germline V gene encodes CDR1 WNHNN and CDR2 SYGVQD (reference sequence). The CDR3 has 13 amino acids. The CDR3 protein is CASRRGGTDEQFF. CDR3 DNA sequence: TGCGCCAGCAGGCGGGGGGGCACTGATGAGCAGTTCTTC.

This rearrangement joins TRBV18 to TRBJ1-4; 7 nucleotides match TRBD1. Germline V gene data show CDR1 as KGHSH and CDR2 as LQKENI. After removal of 0 bases from V and 8 bases from J, the junction contained 6 bases not matched to a gene. The CDR3 is 15 residues long. The CDR3 reads CASSPPGQRLEKLFF. The CDR3 DNA reads as TGTGCCAGCTCACCACCGGGACAGAGGTTAGAAAAACTGTTTTTT.

The gene calls are TRBV2 and TRBJ2-1; 7 bases are a match to TRBD1. CDR1 is SNHLY and CDR2 is FYNNEI in the germline V gene. J lost 4 bases, V lost 6 bases, and 12 bases had no gene match. The CDR3 loop spans 16 amino acids. CDR3 loop: CASSLSGTEKYNEQFF. In DNA form, the CDR3 reads TGTGCCAGCAGCCTATCCGGGACAGAAAAATACAATGAGCAGTTCTTC.

The chain is built from TRBV6-5 and TRBJ1-1, with D possibly TRBD1 on 6 matching bases. This CDR3 comprises 15 residues. Trimming cost V 2 bases and J 4 bases, with 14 bases left between them. Per germline, CDR1 MNHEY and CDR2 SVGAGI. CDR3 nucleotide sequence: TGTGCCAGCAGTTACATCGGGGGCGTGGGCACTGAAGCTTTCTTT. Its translation is CASSYIGGVGTEAFF.

The rearrangement joins TRBV5-6 to TRBJ1-5, with D possibly being TRBD1 (6 bases). Germline-derived CDR1 and CDR2 are SGHDT and YYEEEE. Trimming removed 0 bases from V and 4 bases from J, with 14 bases in between. The length of the CDR3 is 16 residues. CDR3 protein: CASSLASGTPNQPQHF. Written as DNA, the CDR3 is TGTGCCAGCAGCTTGGCAAGCGGGACACCGAATCAGCCCCAGCATTTT.

This chain joins TRBV27 and TRBJ1-5; TRBD1 matches at 9 bases. The length of the CDR3 is 15 residues. V was clipped by 2 bases and J by 6 bases; unmatched bases: 5. The germline gives CDR1 MNHEY, CDR2 SMNVEV (reference sequence). CDR3 sequence reads: CASSLQQGAGQPQHF. CDR3 nucleotides: TGTGCCAGCAGTTTACAACAGGGGGCCGGTCAGCCCCAGCATTTT.

V gene TRBV19 combines with J gene TRBJ1-2, with 8 bases identical to TRBD1. This CDR3 comprises 15 residues. After removal of 6 bases from V and 6 bases from J, the junction contained 12 bases not matched to a gene. In germline, CDR1 is LNHDA, CDR2 SQIVND (reference sequence). CDR3 DNA sequence: TGTGCCAGTAGACGAGCCGGACAGGGTATGGATGGCTACACCTTC. It codes for CASRRAGQGMDGYTF.

The chain combines TRBV29-1 with TRBJ1-1; D is uncertain. Germline V gene data show CDR1 as SQVTM and CDR2 as ANQGSEA. This CDR3 is built from 13 residues. The CDR3 DNA is TGCAGTGTACCCAAGGGTGGGAACACTGAAGCTTTCTTT. It specifies CSVPKGGNTEAFF.

The chain is built from TRBV28 and TRBJ1-1, with D hard to call. CDR1 MDHEN and CDR2 SYDVKM come from the germline V gene. The CDR3 is 13 residues long. V lost 7 bases to trimming and J lost 9 bases, with 18 bases between them. CDR3 DNA: TGTGCCAGCAATCAAGAAATTTTCAATAAAGCTTTCTTT. This encodes CASNQEIFNKAFF.

This clone was detected only a few times. This chain uses TRBV19 with TRBJ1-5, with 10 positions matching TRBD1. The length of the CDR3 is 14 residues. After removal of 10 bases from V and 6 bases from J, the junction contained 9 bases not matched to a gene. Germline CDR1 and CDR2: LNHDA and SQIVND (reference sequence). The CDR3 spells CATQGGQGFQPQHF. In DNA, the CDR3 is TGTGCCACCCAGGGGGGACAGGGGTTTCAGCCCCAGCATTTT.

The V call is TRBV9, the J call TRBJ2-1; maybe TRBD2 (5 bases). The germline CDR1 and CDR2 sequences are SGDLS and YYNGEE. The CDR3 has 16 residues. Trimming pared 0 bases from V and 1 base from J, leaving 11 bases between. The chain's CDR3 is CASSVDAGASYNEQFF. The DNA of the CDR3 is TGTGCCAGCAGCGTAGACGCGGGTGCGTCCTACAATGAGCAGTTCTTC.

This clone came up a few times. V usage is TRBV19 and J usage is TRBJ2-1; 12 bases map to TRBD2. Unmatched junction bases numbered 5, after V lost 3 bases and J lost 5 bases. Germline lookup yields CDR1 LNHDA and CDR2 SQIVND (reference sequence). This CDR3 comprises 16 residues. The CDR3 region is CASSMWTSGIDNEQFF. The CDR3 nucleotides are TGTGCCAGTAGTATGTGGACTAGCGGGATCGACAATGAGCAGTTCTTC.

As DNA, the CDR3 is TGTGCCAGTAGTAGGCTAGCGGGAGCGATCACCGGGGAGCTGTTTTTT. Translation: CASSRLAGAITGELFF. The chain combines TRBV19 with TRBJ2-2; TRBD2 matches at 10 bases. CDR3 length equals 16 residues. Germline trimming cut 4 bases from V and 4 bases from J; bases unmatched to any gene: 6. The germline V gene has CDR1 LNHDA and CDR2 SQIVND (reference sequence).

The CDR3 spells CASSEDLGRRGTEAFF. In DNA form, the CDR3 reads TGTGCCAGCAGTGAAGACCTTGGGAGGAGGGGCACTGAAGCTTTCTTT. V gene TRBV6-1 combines with J gene TRBJ1-1; possibly TRBD1 for D (5 bases). From germline, CDR1 is MNHNS and CDR2 SASEGT. Trimming stripped 1 base from V and 4 bases from J, with 16 bases between. The CDR3 spans 16 residues.

This chain connects TRBV2 to TRBJ2-2; D unclear. The V gene's germline CDR1 is SNHLY and CDR2 FYNNEI. The CDR3 runs 14 residues. Trimming removed 2 bases at V and 9 bases at J, with 13 bases between. DNA for the CDR3: TGTGCCAGCAGTGAATCCGAAAGAATCCGGGAGCTGTTTTTT. The encoded protein is CASSESERIRELFF.

V is TRBV6-1 and J is TRBJ2-7, with a possible D match to TRBD1 (5 bases). V dropped 5 bases and J dropped 2 bases, with 13 bases sitting between them. The CDR3 contains 14 residues. CDR1 MNHNS and CDR2 SASEGT come from the germline V gene. CDR3 in amino acids: CASSSKTTAYEQYF. CDR3 nucleotides: TGTGCCAGCAGTTCTAAAACGACAGCCTACGAGCAGTACTTC.

The chain combines TRBV5-4 with TRBJ2-7; 9 bases agree with TRBD1. There are 15 residues in the CDR3. Trimming cost V 0 bases and J 5 bases; bases outside gene matches: 6. CDR1 SGHNT and CDR2 YYREEE come from the germline V gene (reference sequence). In DNA, the CDR3 is TGTGCCAGCAGCTTGGGGGGACAGGGAGGGCACGAGCAGTACTTC. This codes for CASSLGGQGGHEQYF.

This CDR3 reads CASSLARGNPYEQYF. CDR3 DNA: TGTGCCAGCAGCTTAGCCCGGGGCAACCCCTACGAGCAGTACTTC. This chain links TRBV7-9 with TRBJ2-7; the D call may be TRBD1 or TRBD2 (5 bases each). V gave up 0 bases and J gave up 2 bases, with 11 bases separating them. Germline assignment: CDR1 SEHNR and CDR2 FQNEAQ (reference sequence). The CDR3 runs 15 residues.

The chain joins TRBV7-9 to TRBJ2-6; no reliable D call. The V and J ends lost 0 bases and 4 bases respectively, with 10 bases between them. This CDR3 has 16 residues. The germline CDR1 and CDR2 sequences are SEHNR and FQNEAQ (reference sequence). The CDR3 nucleotides are TGTGCCAGCAGCTTAGCTACGATTTTGGGGGCCAACGTCCTGACTTTC. Translated: CASSLATILGANVLTF.

The genes are TRBV19 and TRBJ2-3, with TRBD1 identical over 7 bases. From germline, CDR1 is LNHDA and CDR2 SQIVND (reference sequence). This CDR3 is built from 15 residues. J lost 0 bases, V lost 6 bases, and 6 bases had no gene match. This CDR3 reads CASSKTGLSTDTQYF. As DNA, the CDR3 is TGTGCCAGTAGCAAGACAGGGTTGAGCACAGATACGCAGTATTTT.

The chain employs TRBV4-3 and TRBJ1-2, with a weak D call TRBD1 (6 bases). V gave up 5 bases and J gave up 4 bases, with 17 bases separating them. Germline values: CDR1 LGHNA, CDR2 YSLEER. There are 15 residues in the CDR3. The CDR3 spells CASSGIGGALYGYTF. Here the CDR3 DNA reads TGCGCCAGCAGCGGAATAGGGGGAGCCCTCTATGGCTACACCTTC.

CDR3 coding DNA: TGTGCCAGTAGTGGACTAGCCTACAATGAGCAGTTCTTC. Encoded protein: CASSGLAYNEQFF. The chain employs TRBV19 and TRBJ2-1, with 7 bases fitting TRBD2. V shed 5 bases and J 2 bases; nucleotides not matched to a gene: 0. Germline values: CDR1 LNHDA, CDR2 SQIVND (reference sequence). This CDR3 has 13 residues. The whole variable domain, filled in from reference TRBV19 and TRBJ2-1, reads DGGITQSPKYLFRKEGQNVTLSCEQNLNHDAMYWYRQDPGQGLRLIYYSQIVNDFQKGDIAEGYSVSREKKESFPLTVTSAQKNPTAFYLCASSGLAYNEQFFGPGTRLTVL.

The V call is TRBV5-4, the J call TRBJ2-1; 11 bases agree with TRBD2. This CDR3 region has 15 residues. J was trimmed by 4 bases and V by 4 bases; bases with no gene match: 4. From germline, CDR1 is SGHNT and CDR2 YYREEE (reference sequence). The CDR3 reads CASSAGTSGYNEQFF. The CDR3 coding sequence is TGTGCCAGCAGCGCCGGGACTAGCGGATACAATGAGCAGTTCTTC.

The gene calls are TRBV7-2 and TRBJ2-1; 9 nucleotides align to TRBD2. The junction had 4 bases not matched to a gene; V was cut back by 5 bases and J by 2 bases. Germline V lookup: CDR1 SGHTA, CDR2 FQGNSA. The length of the CDR3 is 15 residues. The CDR3 loop is CASSLSGSPYNEQFF. The CDR3 DNA reads as TGTGCCAGCAGCCTTAGCGGGAGTCCCTACAATGAGCAGTTCTTC.

As to this clone: In the same sample, other DNA sequences code for this CDR3. The CDR3 region is CASRDRDGRDYEQYF. The CDR3 coding sequence is TGTGCCAGCAGGGACCGGGACGGGAGAGACTACGAGCAGTACTTC. This chain joins TRBV27 and TRBJ2-7, with D perhaps TRBD2 (6 bases). CDR1 and CDR2 from the germline V gene are MNHEY and SMNVEV (reference sequence). The CDR3 consists of 15 residues. The V and J ends lost 6 bases and 3 bases respectively, with 18 bases between them.

This rearrangement joins TRBV6-1 to TRBJ1-2; D is undetermined. The CDR3 is 11 amino acids. Germline V CDR1 and CDR2: MNHNS, SASEGT. V was shortened by 0 bases and J by 8 bases, with 4 bases between the two germline ends. This chain's CDR3 is CASSEARGYTF. The CDR3 nucleotides are TGTGCCAGCAGTGAAGCTCGGGGCTACACCTTC.

This rearrangement joins TRBV9 to TRBJ1-4, with 11 bases matching TRBD1. Per the germline V gene, CDR1 is SGDLS and CDR2 is YYNGEE. The CDR3 is made up of 17 amino acids. The V segment lost 3 bases and the J segment 0 bases; nucleotides outside the gene matches: 4. For the CDR3, the DNA is TGTGCCAGCAGCGCGCGGGACAGGGGGACAACTAATGAAAAACTGTTTTTT. Protein: CASSARDRGTTNEKLFF.